This entry lists 14 T cell receptor beta chains sequenced from one sample in a study of blood T cell repertoires in COVID-19. Profiling relied on immunoSEQ multiplex PCR, and the TCRdb table lists in-frame clones only, not all of them. This repertoire shows approximately 160,000 clones, 86% found once; its top ten account for 4%. Sequenced input: peripheral blood. These receptor sequences come from a woman aged 70 to 79 with acute or convalescent COVID-19.

This chain links TRBV30 with TRBJ2-6; 7 bases match TRBD1. This CDR3 contains 16 residues. Germline V gene data show CDR1 as GTSNPN and CDR2 as SVGIG (reference sequence). CDR3 nucleotide sequence: TGTGCAGGGACAGATTTATACCACTCTGGGGCCAACGTCCTGACTTTC. Amino acid sequence: CAGTDLYHSGANVLTF.

The V gene is TRBV10-3, the J gene TRBJ2-3; 9 bases are shared with TRBD2. Germline V gene sequence: CDR1 ENHRY, CDR2 SYGVKD. V dropped 10 bases and J dropped 5; count of bases not matched to a gene: 13. The length of the CDR3 is 15 residues. As DNA, the CDR3 is TGTGCCAGCCAAGGGACTAGCCGCGGGGGAGATACGCAGTATTTT. This encodes CASQGTSRGGDTQYF.

The V and J genes are TRBV18 and TRBJ1-1; a weak D match, TRBD1 (6 bases). The length of the CDR3 is 12 residues. From germline, CDR1 is KGHSH and CDR2 LQKENI. Trimming took 7 bases from V and 10 from J, leaving 16 bases between them. The CDR3 loop reads CASFGGADVAFF. The CDR3 region has the DNA TGTGCCAGCTTCGGGGGGGCTGATGTAGCTTTCTTT.

V is TRBV4-3 and J is TRBJ2-7, with TRBD1 matching 10 bases. This CDR3 is built from 16 residues. The germline V gene encodes CDR1 LGHNA and CDR2 YSLEER. Trimming removed 1 base from V and 3 bases from J; junction bases left unmatched: 6. The CDR3 loop is CASSQVYRDRGYEQYF. The CDR3 coding sequence is TGCGCCAGCAGCCAAGTCTACCGGGACAGGGGCTACGAGCAGTACTTC.

The chain joins TRBV6-5 to TRBJ1-5, with TRBD1 identical over 7 bases. The germline gives CDR1 MNHEY, CDR2 SVGAGI. With V trimmed by 7 bases and J by 2 bases, 8 bases remained unmatched. CDR3 length: 15 residues. The CDR3 nucleotides are TGTGCCAGCACCCAAACGGACAGGCGCAATCAGCCCCAGCATTTT. This encodes CASTQTDRRNQPQHF.

CDR3 DNA sequence: TGTGCCAGCAGCCAGGGGGACAGACACTACGAGCAGTACTTC. Protein product: CASSQGDRHYEQYF. J is TRBJ2-7 and V is TRBV16; TRBD1 matches at 7 bases. The CDR3 runs 14 residues. The trim removed 3 bases at V and 3 bases at J, leaving 5 bases unmatched. CDR1 and CDR2 from the germline V gene are KGHSY and FQNENV.

The chain joins TRBV27 to TRBJ1-1; D is ambiguous. This CDR3 spans 15 amino acids. Between the trimmed V and J ends, which lost 5 bases and 0 bases, there was a span of 13 bases. Germline lookup yields CDR1 MNHEY and CDR2 SMNVEV (reference sequence). CDR3 coding DNA: TGTGCCAGCAGTCCATCAACAGTTATGAACACTGAAGCTTTCTTT. Amino acids: CASSPSTVMNTEAFF.

V is TRBV28 and J is TRBJ2-7, with no clear D. The CDR3 is 16 amino acids. V lost 2 bases, J lost 0 bases, and 14 bases lay in between. Per the germline V gene, CDR1 is MDHEN and CDR2 is SYDVKM. CDR3 protein: CASSLVASGGSYEQYF. For the CDR3, the DNA is TGTGCCAGCAGTTTAGTTGCGTCAGGTGGCTCCTACGAGCAGTACTTC.

The chain recombines TRBV28 with TRBJ1-5, with D perhaps TRBD1 (6 bases). Trimming removed 7 bases at V and 7 bases at J, with 14 bases between. Looked up from germline, CDR1 is MDHEN and CDR2 is SYDVKM. This CDR3 contains 13 residues. The DNA for the CDR3 is TGTGCCAGCATTAAGGATGGGGGCCAGCCCCAGCATTTT. Amino acids: CASIKDGGQPQHF.

This sequence joins TRBV3-1 (or the pseudogene TRBV3-2) and TRBJ2-3, with 8 positions matching TRBD2. Germline trimming cut 4 bases from V and 0 bases from J; bases unmatched to any gene: 9. CDR1 LGHDT and CDR2 YNNKEL come from the germline V gene (reference sequence). The CDR3 is 17 amino acids. CDR3 coding DNA: TGTGCCAGCAGCCGAAGGCAGATAGCGGGGAGCACAGATACGCAGTATTTT. Protein: CASSRRQIAGSTDTQYF.

The chain combines TRBV5-6 with TRBJ1-4; D is possibly TRBD1 (6 bases). Germline CDR1 SGHDT, CDR2 YYEEEE. Trimming cost V 1 base and J 4 bases, with 8 bases left between them. The CDR3 is 14 residues long. The CDR3 region has the DNA TGTGCCAGCAGCTTGAGGGGGAATAATGAAAAACTGTTTTTT. It codes for CASSLRGNNEKLFF.

This chain joins TRBV28 and TRBJ1-5; the D is unclear. CDR1 is MDHEN and CDR2 is SYDVKM in the germline V gene. Trimming left V 3 bases short and J 0 bases short, with 3 bases between. The CDR3 runs to 13 residues. CDR3 amino acids: CASSFRSNQPQHF. In DNA, the CDR3 is TGTGCCAGCAGTTTCCGTAGCAATCAGCCCCAGCATTTT.

V gene TRBV20-1 combines with J gene TRBJ1-5; no clear D. Germline loops: CDR1 DFQATT, CDR2 SNEGSKA (reference sequence). Deletions cut 3 bases from V and 1 base from J, with 13 bases between. This CDR3 region has 15 residues. The CDR3 DNA reads as TGCAGTGCTAGTTACGTTACAACGAGCAATCAGCCCCAGCATTTT. Translation: CSASYVTTSNQPQHF.

This chain connects TRBV4-3 to TRBJ1-3, with D uncertain. This CDR3 is 17 amino acids long. Trimming removed 4 bases at V and 0 bases at J, with 16 bases between. From germline, CDR1 is LGHNA and CDR2 YSLEER. DNA for the CDR3: TGCGCCAGCAGCCCCCGTCTAGACCTCTTCTCTGGAAACACCATATATTTT. Protein sequence: CASSPRLDLFSGNTIYF.